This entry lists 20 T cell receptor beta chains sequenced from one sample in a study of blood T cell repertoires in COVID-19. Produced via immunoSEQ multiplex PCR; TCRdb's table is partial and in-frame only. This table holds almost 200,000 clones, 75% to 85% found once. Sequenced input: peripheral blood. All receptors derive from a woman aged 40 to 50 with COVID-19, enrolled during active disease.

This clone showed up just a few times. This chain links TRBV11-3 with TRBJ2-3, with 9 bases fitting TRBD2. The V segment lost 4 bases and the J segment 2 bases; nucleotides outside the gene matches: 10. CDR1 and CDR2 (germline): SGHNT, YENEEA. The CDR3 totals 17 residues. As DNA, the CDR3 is TGTGCCAGCAGCTACGGGGTAGCGGGGGAGGTCACAGATACGCAGTATTTT. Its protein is CASSYGVAGEVTDTQYF.

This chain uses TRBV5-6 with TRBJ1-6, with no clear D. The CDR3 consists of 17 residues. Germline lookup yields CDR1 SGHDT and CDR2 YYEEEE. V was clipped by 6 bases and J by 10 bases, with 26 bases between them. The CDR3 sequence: CASTREVAGVSWSPLHF. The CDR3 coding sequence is TGTGCCAGCACCCGGGAGGTGGCAGGAGTAAGTTGGTCACCCCTCCACTTT.

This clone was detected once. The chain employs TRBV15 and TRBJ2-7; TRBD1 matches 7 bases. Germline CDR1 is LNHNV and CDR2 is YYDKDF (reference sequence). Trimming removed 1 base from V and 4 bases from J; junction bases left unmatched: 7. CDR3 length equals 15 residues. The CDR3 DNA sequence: TGTGCCACCAGCAGAGGTCCAGGGGGAGATTACGAGCAGTACTTC. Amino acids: CATSRGPGGDYEQYF.

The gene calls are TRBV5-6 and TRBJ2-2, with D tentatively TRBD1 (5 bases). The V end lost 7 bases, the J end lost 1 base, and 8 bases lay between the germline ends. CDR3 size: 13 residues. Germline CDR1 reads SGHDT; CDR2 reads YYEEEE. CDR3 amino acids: CASSTENTGELFF. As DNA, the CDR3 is TGTGCCAGCTCGACAGAGAACACCGGGGAGCTGTTTTTT.

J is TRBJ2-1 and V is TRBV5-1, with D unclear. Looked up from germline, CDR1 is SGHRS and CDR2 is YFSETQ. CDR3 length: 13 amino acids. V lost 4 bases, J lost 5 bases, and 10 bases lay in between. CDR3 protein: CASSPTANNEQFF. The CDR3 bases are TGCGCCAGCAGCCCAACCGCTAACAATGAGCAGTTCTTC.

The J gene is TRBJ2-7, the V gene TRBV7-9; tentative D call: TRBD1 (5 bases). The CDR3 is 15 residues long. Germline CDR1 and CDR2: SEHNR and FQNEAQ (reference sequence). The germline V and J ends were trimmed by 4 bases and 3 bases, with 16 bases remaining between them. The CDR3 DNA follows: TGTGCCAGCAGCTCCGACAGTCAAGGAATCTACGAGCAGTACTTC. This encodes CASSSDSQGIYEQYF.

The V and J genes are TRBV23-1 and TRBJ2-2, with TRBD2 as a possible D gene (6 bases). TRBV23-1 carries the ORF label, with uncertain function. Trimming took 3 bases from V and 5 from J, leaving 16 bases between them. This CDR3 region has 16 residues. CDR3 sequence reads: CASSHVTGAGTGELFF. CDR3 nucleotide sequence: TGCGCCAGCAGTCATGTTACTGGGGCGGGGACCGGGGAGCTGTTTTTT.

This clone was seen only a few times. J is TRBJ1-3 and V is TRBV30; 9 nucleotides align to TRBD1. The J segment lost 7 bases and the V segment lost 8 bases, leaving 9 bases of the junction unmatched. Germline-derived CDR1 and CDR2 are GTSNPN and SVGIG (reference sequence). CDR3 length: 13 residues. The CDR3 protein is CALQGAEGNTIYF. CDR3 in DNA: TGTGCCCTACAGGGGGCAGAAGGGAACACCATATATTTT.

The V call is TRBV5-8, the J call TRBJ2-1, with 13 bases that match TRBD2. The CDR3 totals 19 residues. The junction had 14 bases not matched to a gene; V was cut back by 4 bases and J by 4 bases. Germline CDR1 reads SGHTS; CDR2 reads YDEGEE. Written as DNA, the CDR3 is TGTGCCAGCAGCCCGCGGACTAGCGGGAGTCCCATTCTTTACAATGAGCAGTTCTTC. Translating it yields CASSPRTSGSPILYNEQFF.

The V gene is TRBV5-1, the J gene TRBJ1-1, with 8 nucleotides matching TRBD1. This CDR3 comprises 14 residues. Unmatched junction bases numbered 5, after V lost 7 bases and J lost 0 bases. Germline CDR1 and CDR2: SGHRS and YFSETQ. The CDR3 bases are TGCGCCAGCGGCAGGGGGCAGCTGAACACTGAAGCTTTCTTT. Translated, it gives CASGRGQLNTEAFF.

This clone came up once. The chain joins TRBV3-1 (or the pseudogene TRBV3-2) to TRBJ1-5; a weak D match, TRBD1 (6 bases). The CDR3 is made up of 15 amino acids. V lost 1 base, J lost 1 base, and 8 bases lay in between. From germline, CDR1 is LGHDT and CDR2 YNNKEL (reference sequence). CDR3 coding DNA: TGTGCCAGCAGCCAAGCAACAGGGAGCAATCAGCCCCAGCATTTT. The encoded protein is CASSQATGSNQPQHF.

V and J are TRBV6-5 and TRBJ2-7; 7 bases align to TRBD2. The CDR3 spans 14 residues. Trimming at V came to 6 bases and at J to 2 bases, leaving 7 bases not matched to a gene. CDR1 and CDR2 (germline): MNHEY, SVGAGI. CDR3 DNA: TGTGCCAGCAGGCTAGCTAGCGGCCCCTACGAGCAGTACTTC. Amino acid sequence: CASRLASGPYEQYF.

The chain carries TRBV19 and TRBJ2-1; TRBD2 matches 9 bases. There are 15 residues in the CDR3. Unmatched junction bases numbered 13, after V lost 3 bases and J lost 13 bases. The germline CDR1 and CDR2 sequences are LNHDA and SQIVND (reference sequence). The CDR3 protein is CASSISYLAGWNQFF. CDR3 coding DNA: TGTGCCAGTAGTATCTCCTATCTAGCGGGGTGGAACCAGTTCTTC.

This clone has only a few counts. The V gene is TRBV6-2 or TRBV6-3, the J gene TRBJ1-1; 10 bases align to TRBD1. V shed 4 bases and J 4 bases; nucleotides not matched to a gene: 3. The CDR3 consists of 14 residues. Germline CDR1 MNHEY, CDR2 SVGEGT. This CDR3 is CASSWDRGITEAFF. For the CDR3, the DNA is TGTGCCAGCAGTTGGGACAGGGGTATCACTGAAGCTTTCTTT.

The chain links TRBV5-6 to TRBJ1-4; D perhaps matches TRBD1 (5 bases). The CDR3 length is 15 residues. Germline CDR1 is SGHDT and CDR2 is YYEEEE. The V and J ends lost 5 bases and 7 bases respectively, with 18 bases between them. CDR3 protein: CASSHPGTEIEKLFF. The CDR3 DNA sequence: TGTGCCAGCAGTCATCCCGGGACTGAAATTGAAAAACTGTTTTTT.

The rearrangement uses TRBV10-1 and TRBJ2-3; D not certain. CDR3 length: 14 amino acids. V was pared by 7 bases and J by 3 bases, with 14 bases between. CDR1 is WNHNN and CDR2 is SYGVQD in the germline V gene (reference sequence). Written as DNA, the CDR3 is TGCGCCAGCACCTCAGGTCAGGTTACAGATACGCAGTATTTT. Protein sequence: CASTSGQVTDTQYF.

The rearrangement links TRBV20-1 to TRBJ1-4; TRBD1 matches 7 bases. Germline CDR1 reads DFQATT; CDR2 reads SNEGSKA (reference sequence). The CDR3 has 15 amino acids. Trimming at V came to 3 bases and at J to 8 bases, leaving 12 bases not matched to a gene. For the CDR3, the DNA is TGCAGTGCTAGTTCCGCTACAGGGGTATCGGAAAAACTGTTTTTT. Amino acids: CSASSATGVSEKLFF.

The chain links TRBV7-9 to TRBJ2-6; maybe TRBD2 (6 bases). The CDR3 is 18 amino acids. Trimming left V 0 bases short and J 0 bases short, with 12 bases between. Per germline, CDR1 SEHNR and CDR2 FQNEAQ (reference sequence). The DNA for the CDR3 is TGTGCCAGCAGCTTAGCGATCGCGGGGAACTCTGGGGCCAACGTCCTGACTTTC. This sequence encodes CASSLAIAGNSGANVLTF.

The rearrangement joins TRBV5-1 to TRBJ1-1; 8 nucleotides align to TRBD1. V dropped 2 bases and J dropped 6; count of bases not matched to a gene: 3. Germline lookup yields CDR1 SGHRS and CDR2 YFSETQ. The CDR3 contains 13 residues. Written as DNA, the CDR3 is TGCGCCAGCAGCTTTCAGGGGGCTGCTGAAGCTTTCTTT. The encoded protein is CASSFQGAAEAFF. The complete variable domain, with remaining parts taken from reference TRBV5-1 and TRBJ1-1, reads KAGVTQTPRYLIKTRGQQVTLSCSPISGHRSVSWYQQTPGQGLQFLFEYFSETQRNKGNFPGRFSGRQFSNSRSEMNVSTLELGDSALYLCASSFQGAAEAFFGQGTRLTVV.

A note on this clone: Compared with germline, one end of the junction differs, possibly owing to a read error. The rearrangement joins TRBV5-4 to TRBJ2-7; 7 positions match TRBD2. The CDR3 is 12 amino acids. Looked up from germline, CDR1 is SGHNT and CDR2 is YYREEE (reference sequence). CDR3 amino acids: CASSLEAGEKNF. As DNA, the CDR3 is TGTGCCAGCAGCTTGGAGGCGGGAGAGAAAAACTTC. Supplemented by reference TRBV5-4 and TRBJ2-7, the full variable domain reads ETGVTQSPTHLIKTRGQQVTLRCSSQSGHNTVSWYQQALGQGPQFIFQYYREEENGRGNFPPRFSGLQFPNYSSELNVNALELDDSALYLCASSLEAGEKNFGPGTRLTVT.